One T cell receptor (beta chain) is described in this entry. Naive CD4+ cells were CD45RA-selected; the remaining cells were memory. Germline CDR1 is LNHDA and CDR2 is SQIVND (reference sequence). V lost 3 bases and J 6 bases, leaving 8 bases between the germline ends. The CDR3 is made up of 12 amino acids. This sample was included in a study of shared clonotypes between healthy human individuals. The authors loaded around 220 ng DNA, 25,000 to 30,000 T cell genomes, into sorted-subset replicate PCRs. TCRdb's table, derived via immunoSEQ multiplex PCR, lists solely in-frame clones and lacks some. The sample holds 2 million to 2.5 million clones, approximately 95% seen once.

Material: naive CD4+ T cells from PBMCs. Specified subset: CD45RA+ positively selected. V usage is TRBV19 and J usage is TRBJ1-1; D ambiguous. This receptor was taken from a man younger than 35 in good health. Some clones in this sample may be carry-over from other donors' samples. CDR3 sequence reads: CASSIGFSEAFF. The DNA of the CDR3 is TGTGCCAGTAGTATCGGGTTCTCTGAAGCTTTCTTT.